This entry lists 21 T cell receptor beta chains sequenced from one sample in a study of blood T cell repertoires in COVID-19. Some clones are missing from TCRdb's copy, which holds only in-frame ones; the method was immunoSEQ multiplex PCR. Found here are around 70,000 clones, roughly 84% of them singletons; the top ten hold approximately 10%. The sequenced material came from peripheral blood. These receptor sequences come from a woman under 30 with acute or convalescent COVID-19.

The chain links TRBV23-1 to TRBJ2-7; 7 nucleotides align to TRBD2. TRBV23-1 is treated as an ORF (open reading frame) with a function not yet certain. After removal of 6 bases from V and 3 bases from J, the junction contained 11 bases not matched to a gene. The CDR3 extends over 15 amino acids. In DNA form, the CDR3 reads TGCGCCAGCAGCGGAGGTGGGCTAGCGGACTACGAGCAGTACTTC. It is translated as CASSGGGLADYEQYF.

In DNA, the CDR3 is TGTGCCAGCAGTTACGGACACTTAGAGACCCAGTACTTC. Protein product: CASSYGHLETQYF. This chain links TRBV6-5 with TRBJ2-5, with D maybe TRBD1 (5 bases). There are 13 residues in the CDR3. Germline V gene sequence: CDR1 MNHEY, CDR2 SVGAGI. Between the trimmed V and J ends, which lost 2 bases and 4 bases, there was a span of 8 bases.

This rearrangement joins TRBV28 to TRBJ2-4; TRBD1 agrees at 7 bases. The CDR3 spans 19 residues. Germline lookup yields CDR1 MDHEN and CDR2 SYDVKM. V shed 7 bases, J shed 1 base, and the junction held 19 bases outside the gene matches. Written as DNA, the CDR3 is TGTGCCAGCAAAACCCGGACAGGCGAACCCCTTGGGGCCAAAAACATTCAGTACTTC. It is translated as CASKTRTGEPLGAKNIQYF.

This chain connects TRBV30 to TRBJ1-5, with 7 bases lining up with TRBD1. This CDR3 has 13 amino acids. V lost 2 bases and J lost 4; bases outside the gene matches: 2. Germline CDR1 reads GTSNPN; CDR2 reads SVGIG (reference sequence). The CDR3 sequence is CAWSIQGNQPQHF. In DNA, the CDR3 is TGTGCCTGGAGTATACAGGGGAATCAGCCCCAGCATTTT.

The chain couples TRBV29-1 to TRBJ1-1, with D tentatively TRBD1 (5 bases). V lost 4 bases and J lost 1, with 7 bases in between. The CDR3 length is 12 residues. Germline CDR1 reads SQVTM; CDR2 reads ANQGSEA. The CDR3 reads CSVGQQNTEAFF. Written as DNA, the CDR3 is TGCAGCGTTGGACAGCAGAACACTGAAGCTTTCTTT.

The rearrangement links TRBV6-1 to TRBJ1-2; 8 bases match TRBD1. V was clipped by 1 base and J by 4 bases; unmatched bases: 5. CDR1 and CDR2 (germline): MNHNS, SASEGT. This CDR3 has 15 amino acids. In nucleotides, the CDR3 is TGTGCCAGCAGTGAAGGATGGACAGGGCTCTATGGCTACACCTTC. Its protein is CASSEGWTGLYGYTF.

This chain connects TRBV15 to TRBJ2-7; D gene uncertain. V lost 0 bases to trimming and J lost 6 bases, with 12 bases between them. The V gene's germline CDR1 is LNHNV and CDR2 YYDKDF (reference sequence). This CDR3 is built from 14 residues. The CDR3 sequence: CATSRDLLAAEQYF. DNA of the CDR3: TGTGCCACCAGCAGAGATTTGCTGGCGGCCGAGCAGTACTTC. The full variable domain, completed using reference TRBV15 and TRBJ2-7, is DAMVIQNPRYQVTQFGKPVTLSCSQTLNHNVMYWYQQKSSQAPKLLFHYYDKDFNNEADTPDNFQSRRPNTSFCFLDIRSPGLGDTAMYLCATSRDLLAAEQYFGPGTRLTVT.

CDR3 coding DNA: TGTGCCAGCAGCTGGAGGAGTCAACAAGAGACCCAGTACTTC. The encoded protein is CASSWRSQQETQYF. The chain has TRBV7-2 and TRBJ2-5; the D gene is possibly TRBD2 (5 bases). The CDR3 extends over 14 amino acids. Trimming pared 4 bases from V and 2 bases from J, leaving 11 bases between. CDR1 is SGHTA, CDR2 FQGNSA, per germline. The full variable domain, its missing parts supplied by reference TRBV7-2 and TRBJ2-5, is GAGVSQSPSNKVTEKGKDVELRCDPISGHTALYWYRQSLGQGLEFLIYFQGNSAPDKSGLPSDRFSAERTGGSVSTLTIQRTQQEDSAVYLCASSWRSQQETQYFGPGTRLLVL.

The CDR3 DNA sequence: TGTGCCACCAGTGACCACCGAGGGTATGGCTACACCTTC. It yields the protein CATSDHRGYGYTF. The V and J genes are TRBV24-1 and TRBJ1-2, with unresolved D. CDR1 KGHDR and CDR2 SFDVKD come from the germline V gene. Deletions cut 4 bases from V and 5 bases from J, with 10 bases between. This CDR3 has 13 amino acids.

The chain uses TRBV5-1 and TRBJ1-1; tentative D call: TRBD1 (5 bases). This CDR3 spans 17 amino acids. Trimming left V 1 base short and J 0 bases short, with 16 bases between. Germline V gene data show CDR1 as SGHRS and CDR2 as YFSETQ. CDR3 nucleotide sequence: TGCGCCAGCAGCTTGAATTTGGCGACAGAATTGAACACTGAAGCTTTCTTT. Translating it yields CASSLNLATELNTEAFF.

The chain joins TRBV2 to TRBJ2-7; TRBD1 matches 7 bases. The CDR3 totals 18 residues. J lost 3 bases, V lost 6 bases, and 20 bases had no gene match. Per germline, CDR1 SNHLY and CDR2 FYNNEI. CDR3 protein: CASRDSIINGTDNYEQYF. In nucleotides, the CDR3 is TGTGCCAGCAGAGACTCGATCATTAACGGGACAGATAACTACGAGCAGTACTTC.

The chain links TRBV7-9 to TRBJ1-2, with TRBD1 identical over 7 bases. Germline CDR1 is SEHNR and CDR2 is FQNEAQ (reference sequence). This CDR3 contains 16 residues. Unmatched junction bases numbered 9, after V lost 5 bases and J lost 0 bases. The CDR3 bases are TGTGCCAGCAGCCCGCCCGGACAGGACACTAACTATGGCTACACCTTC. Its protein product is CASSPPGQDTNYGYTF.

The genes are TRBV9 and TRBJ1-2; 10 nucleotides agree with TRBD1. This CDR3 region has 13 residues. Trimming removed 3 bases from V and 7 bases from J; junction bases left unmatched: 3. Germline CDR1 reads SGDLS; CDR2 reads YYNGEE. The CDR3 loop is CASSGQGAFGYTF. In DNA, the CDR3 is TGTGCCAGCAGCGGACAGGGGGCTTTTGGCTACACCTTC.

The chain has TRBV4-2 and TRBJ1-2; D gene ambiguous. In germline, CDR1 is LGHNA, CDR2 YNFKEQ. The CDR3 loop spans 13 amino acids. V dropped 0 bases and J dropped 4 bases, with 6 bases sitting between them. Written as DNA, the CDR3 is TGTGCCAGCAGCCAAGACAGTTTCTATGGCTACACCTTC. Translating it yields CASSQDSFYGYTF.

V gene TRBV7-2 combines with J gene TRBJ1-1; D is unclear. V was trimmed by 6 bases and J by 8 bases, leaving 16 bases between them. The CDR3 loop spans 13 amino acids. CDR1 is SGHTA and CDR2 is FQGNSA in the germline V gene. CDR3 coding DNA: TGTGCCAGCAGTTTCGGAGGACGGGCCGAAGCTTTCTTT. Translating it yields CASSFGGRAEAFF.

V and J are TRBV5-6 and TRBJ2-6, with D possibly matching TRBD1 (6 bases). This CDR3 has 16 residues. Per the germline V gene, CDR1 is SGHDT and CDR2 is YYEEEE. V was clipped by 2 bases and J by 0 bases, with 9 bases between them. CDR3 amino acids: CASSFRDNSGANVLTF. For the CDR3, the DNA is TGTGCCAGCAGCTTCCGGGACAACTCTGGGGCCAACGTCCTGACTTTC.

The CDR3 region has the DNA TGTGCCAGCAGCCTGGGATCGGGGGGCTACACCTTC. Translating gives CASSLGSGGYTF. The chain is built from TRBV14 and TRBJ1-2; D gene uncertain. CDR1 is SGHDN, CDR2 FVKESK, per germline. The CDR3 is 12 amino acids. V lost 4 bases to trimming and J lost 8 bases, with 11 bases between them.

The chain employs TRBV7-2 and TRBJ2-5; the match to TRBD2 covers 9 bases. From germline, CDR1 is SGHTA and CDR2 FQGNSA. Germline trimming cut 5 bases from V and 0 bases from J; bases unmatched to any gene: 10. The CDR3 extends over 17 amino acids. CDR3 protein: CASSITWLAGYQETQYF. CDR3 nucleotide sequence: TGTGCCAGCAGCATAACATGGCTAGCGGGATACCAAGAGACCCAGTACTTC.

In its sample, this clone was seen a few times. The chain combines TRBV3-1 (or the pseudogene TRBV3-2) with TRBJ1-6; 9 nucleotides match TRBD1. This CDR3 comprises 14 residues. The germline V gene has CDR1 LGHDT and CDR2 YNNKEL (reference sequence). Trimming removed 1 base from V and 10 bases from J; junction bases left unmatched: 2. CDR3 sequence (DNA): TGTGCCAGCAGCCAAGGACAGGGGGGGTCACCCCTCCACTTT. It codes for CASSQGQGGSPLHF.

The genes are TRBV3-1 (or the pseudogene TRBV3-2) and TRBJ2-2; TRBD1 might be the D (5 bases). V lost 5 bases to trimming and J lost 2 bases, with 15 bases between them. CDR1 and CDR2 from the germline V gene are LGHDT and YNNKEL (reference sequence). The CDR3 extends over 16 amino acids. The CDR3 protein is CASSVGATPNTGELFF. The CDR3 DNA follows: TGTGCCAGCAGCGTAGGGGCGACCCCAAACACCGGGGAGCTGTTTTTT.

This rearrangement joins TRBV24-1 to TRBJ2-5; a weak D match, TRBD2 (5 bases). Trimming pared 6 bases from V and 5 bases from J, leaving 12 bases between. The CDR3 is 13 amino acids. CDR1 is KGHDR and CDR2 is SFDVKD in the germline V gene. In nucleotides, the CDR3 is TGTGCCACCAGTCTGAGGGTTCTGGAGACCCAGTACTTC. This gives the protein CATSLRVLETQYF.